Listed below are T cell receptor beta chains from one sample, sequenced in a study of regulatory T cells in long-lasting Graves disease. Each CDR3 protein gets one entry after TCRdb re-called the multiplex PCR reads with MiXCR. This sample yields more than 350,000 distinct CDR3 sequences, of which more than 12% are seen a single time; approximately 15% belongs to the top ten. The data were also submitted as part of a second study, on T cells in Graves' hyperthyroidism and ophthalmopathy.

Sequences were derived from peripheral blood mononuclear cells (PBMCs), sampled at new diagnosis, from a patient treated with antithyroid drugs. The receptors here all came from a woman under 40 with Graves disease. Each CDR3 is given without its conserved first and last residue. Part of the rows lack a size; the others show once, few, many or a class for expanded clones.

NA,TRBJ1-3,TRBV14,ASSQYGNTIY
many,TRBJ1-1,TRBV30,AWVRNTEAF
many,TRBJ1-5,TRBV5-1,ASSLGPDREYQPQH
NA,TRBJ2-5,TRBV5-1,ASSKDRARETQY
many,TRBJ2-3,TRBV12-5,ASGPGTGLWDTQY
many,TRBJ2-5,TRBV29-1,SVEDQGGEATQY
NA,TRBJ2-5,TRBV20-1,SASRRETQY
many,TRBJ1-2,TRBV29-1,SVDSGRDSYGYT
many,TRBJ2-5,TRBV20-1,SVPFGFLETQY
many,TRBJ1-1,TRBV2,ASRAGNGLDEAF
few,TRBJ1-5,TRBV15,ATSTRQGDQPQH
few,TRBJ1-1,TRBV10-1,ASSGSRVPTEAF
NA,TRBJ1-2,TRBV15,ATSRTVGGYT
NA,TRBJ2-1,TRBV4-2,ASSQGLASNNEQF
many,TRBJ2-2,TRBV18,ASSPPLAPHTGELF
NA,TRBJ1-6,TRBV11-2,ASSPPGLISPLH
few,TRBJ1-1,TRBV20-1,SARDQSPPLNTEAF
NA,TRBJ1-5,TRBV30,AWTRDSNQPQH
many,TRBJ2-1,TRBV5-1,ASSPGLAGVDEQF
NA,TRBJ2-1,TRBV11-2,ASSLEIAERF
many,TRBJ2-3,TRBV9,ASSWTGDTQY
NA,TRBJ1-5,TRBV27,AQGPPSNQPQH
many,TRBJ1-5,TRBV20-1,SARRGLNQPQH
many,TRBJ1-2,TRBV5-6,ASSLGLERSYGYT
many,TRBJ2-7,TRBV6-1,ASEPGQYSYEQY
many,TRBJ1-1,TRBV30,AWSVGRGRTEAF
few,TRBJ2-7,TRBV19,ASSLAGRGSYEQY
many,TRBJ2-1,TRBV30,AWSLAGWDEQF
many,TRBJ2-7,TRBV11-2,ASSLWELGYEQY
few,TRBJ1-1,TRBV19,ASTTGWFSEAF
many,TRBJ2-5,TRBV28,ASSLMRRERQETQY